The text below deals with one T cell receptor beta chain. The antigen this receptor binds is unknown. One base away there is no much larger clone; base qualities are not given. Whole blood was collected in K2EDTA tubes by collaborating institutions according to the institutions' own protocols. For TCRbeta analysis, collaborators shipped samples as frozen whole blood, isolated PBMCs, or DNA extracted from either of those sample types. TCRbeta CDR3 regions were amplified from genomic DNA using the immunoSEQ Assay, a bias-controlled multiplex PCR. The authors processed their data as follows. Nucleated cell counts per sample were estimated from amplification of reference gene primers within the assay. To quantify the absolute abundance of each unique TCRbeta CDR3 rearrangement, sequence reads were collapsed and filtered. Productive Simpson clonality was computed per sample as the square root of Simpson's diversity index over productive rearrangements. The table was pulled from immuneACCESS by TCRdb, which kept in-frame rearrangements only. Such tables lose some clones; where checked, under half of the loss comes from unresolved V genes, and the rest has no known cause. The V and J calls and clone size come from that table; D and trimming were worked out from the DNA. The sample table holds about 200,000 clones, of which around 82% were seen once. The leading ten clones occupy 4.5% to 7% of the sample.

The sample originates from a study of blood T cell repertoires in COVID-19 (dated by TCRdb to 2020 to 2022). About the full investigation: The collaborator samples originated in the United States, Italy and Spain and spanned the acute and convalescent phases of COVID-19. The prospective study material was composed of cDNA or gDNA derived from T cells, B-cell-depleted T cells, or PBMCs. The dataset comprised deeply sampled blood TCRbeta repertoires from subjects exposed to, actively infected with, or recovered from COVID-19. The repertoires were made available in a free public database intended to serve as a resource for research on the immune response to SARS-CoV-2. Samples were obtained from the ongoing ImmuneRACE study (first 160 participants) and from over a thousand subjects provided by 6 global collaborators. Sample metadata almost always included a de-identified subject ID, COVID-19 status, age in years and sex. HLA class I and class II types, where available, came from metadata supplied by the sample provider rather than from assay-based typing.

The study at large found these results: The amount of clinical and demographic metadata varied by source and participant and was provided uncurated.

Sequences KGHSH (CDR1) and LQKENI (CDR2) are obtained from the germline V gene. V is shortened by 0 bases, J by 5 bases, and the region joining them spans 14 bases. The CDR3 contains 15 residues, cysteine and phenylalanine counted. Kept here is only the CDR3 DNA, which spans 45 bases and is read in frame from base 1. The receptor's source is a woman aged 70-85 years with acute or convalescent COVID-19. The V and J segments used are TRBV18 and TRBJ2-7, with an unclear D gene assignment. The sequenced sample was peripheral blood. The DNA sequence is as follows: TGTGCCAGCTCACCACCCCCAGGCTCAAAGAACGAGCAGTACTTC. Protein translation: CASSPPPGSKNEQYF.